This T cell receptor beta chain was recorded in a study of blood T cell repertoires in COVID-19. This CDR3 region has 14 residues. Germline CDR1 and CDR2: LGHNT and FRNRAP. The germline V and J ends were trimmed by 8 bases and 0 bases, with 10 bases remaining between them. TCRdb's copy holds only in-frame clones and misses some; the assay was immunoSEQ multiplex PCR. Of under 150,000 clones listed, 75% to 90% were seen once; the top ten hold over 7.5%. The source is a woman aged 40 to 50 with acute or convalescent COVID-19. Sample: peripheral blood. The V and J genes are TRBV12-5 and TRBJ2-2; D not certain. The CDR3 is CASRGQSNTGELFF. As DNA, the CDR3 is TGTGCTAGTAGAGGCCAGTCGAACACCGGGGAGCTGTTTTTT.